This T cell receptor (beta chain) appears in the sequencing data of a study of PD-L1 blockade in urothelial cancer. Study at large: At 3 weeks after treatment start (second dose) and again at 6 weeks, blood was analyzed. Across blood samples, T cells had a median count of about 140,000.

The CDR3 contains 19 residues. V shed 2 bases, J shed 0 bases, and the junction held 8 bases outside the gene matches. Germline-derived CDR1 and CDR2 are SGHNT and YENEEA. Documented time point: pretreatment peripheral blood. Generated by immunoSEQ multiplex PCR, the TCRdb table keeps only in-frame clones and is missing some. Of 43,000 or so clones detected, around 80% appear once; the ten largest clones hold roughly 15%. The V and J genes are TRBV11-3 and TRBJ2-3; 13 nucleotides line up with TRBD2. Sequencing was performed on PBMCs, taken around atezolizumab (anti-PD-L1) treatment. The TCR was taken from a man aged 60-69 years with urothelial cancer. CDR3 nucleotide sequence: TGTGCCAGCAGCTTAACAGGACTAGCGGGGGACACTAGCACAGATACGCAGTATTTT. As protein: CASSLTGLAGDTSTDTQYF.